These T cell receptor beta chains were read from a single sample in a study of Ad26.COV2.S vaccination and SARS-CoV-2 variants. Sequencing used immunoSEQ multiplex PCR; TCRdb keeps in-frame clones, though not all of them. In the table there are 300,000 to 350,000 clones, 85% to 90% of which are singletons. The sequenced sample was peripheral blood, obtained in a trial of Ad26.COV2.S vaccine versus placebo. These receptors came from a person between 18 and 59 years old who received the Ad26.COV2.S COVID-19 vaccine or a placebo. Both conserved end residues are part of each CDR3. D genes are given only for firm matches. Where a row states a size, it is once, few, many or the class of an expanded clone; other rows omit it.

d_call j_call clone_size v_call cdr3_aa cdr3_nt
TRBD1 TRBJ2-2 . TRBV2 CASSLGTGSTGELFF TGTGCCAGCAGTCTCGGGACAGGGAGCACCGGGGAGCTGTTTTTT
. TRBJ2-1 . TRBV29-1 CSVEDRKATAPGEQFF TGCAGCGTTGAAGATCGGAAGGCTACCGCGCCGGGGGAGCAGTTCTTC
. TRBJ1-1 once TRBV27 CASSLNSRTPSRAFF TGTGCCAGCAGTTTAAATTCTCGGACCCCCAGTCGCGCTTTCTTT
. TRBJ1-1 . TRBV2 CASSSKGIGTEAFF TGTGCCAGCAGTTCCAAGGGGATTGGGACTGAAGCTTTCTTT
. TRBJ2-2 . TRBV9 CASSVGGITGELFF TGTGCCAGCAGCGTAGGGGGGATTACCGGGGAGCTGTTTTTT
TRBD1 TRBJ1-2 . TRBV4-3 CASSGARGQDTHGYTF TGCGCCAGCAGCGGCGCTCGGGGACAGGACACTCATGGCTACACCTTC
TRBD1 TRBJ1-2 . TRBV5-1 CASSLHSTGGEGGYTF TGCGCCAGCAGCTTACACTCGACAGGGGGCGAGGGCGGCTACACCTTC
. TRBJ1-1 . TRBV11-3 CASSLGADVGGEAFF TGTGCCAGCAGCTTAGGAGCCGACGTAGGCGGTGAAGCTTTCTTT
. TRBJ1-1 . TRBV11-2 CASSLASGYTEAFF TGTGCCAGCAGCTTAGCATCCGGCTACACTGAAGCTTTCTTT
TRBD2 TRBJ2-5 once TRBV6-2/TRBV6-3 CASSHPTALAVLKETQYF TGTGCCAGCAGCCACCCGACTGCGCTAGCGGTGCTGAAAGAGACCCAGTACTTC
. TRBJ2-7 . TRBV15 CATSRKDRNSYEQYF TGTGCCACCAGCAGAAAAGACAGGAACTCCTACGAGCAGTACTTC
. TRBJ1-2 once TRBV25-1 CASSDSNYGYTF TGTGCCAGCAGTGACAGTAACTATGGCTACACCTTC
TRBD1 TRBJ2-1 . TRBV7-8 CASSLRVRQGAGNEQFF TGTGCCAGCAGCTTACGGGTCCGGCAGGGGGCGGGCAATGAGCAGTTCTTC
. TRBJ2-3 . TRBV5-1 CASSPLGAGFGDTQYF TGCGCCAGCAGCCCCCTGGGAGCAGGGTTTGGAGATACGCAGTATTTT
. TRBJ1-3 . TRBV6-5 CASGTVSGNTIYF TGTGCCAGCGGGACCGTCTCTGGAAACACCATATATTTT
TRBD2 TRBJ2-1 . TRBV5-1 CASSLVVTSTYNEQFF TGCGCCAGCAGCTTGGTAGTGACTAGCACCTACAATGAGCAGTTCTTC
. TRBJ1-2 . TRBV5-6 CASSPPAGTYYGYTF TGTGCCAGCAGCCCCCCTGCAGGGACCTACTATGGCTACACCTTC
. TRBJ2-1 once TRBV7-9 CASSLTSYNEQFF TGTGCCAGCAGCCTTACTAGTTATAATGAGCAGTTCTTC
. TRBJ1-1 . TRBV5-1 CASSLAPGLNTEAFF TGCGCCAGCAGCTTGGCCCCGGGCCTGAACACTGAAGCTTTCTTT
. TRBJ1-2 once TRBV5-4 CASSLALAGAGDGYTF TGTGCCAGCAGCTTGGCGTTGGCAGGGGCCGGGGATGGCTACACCTTC
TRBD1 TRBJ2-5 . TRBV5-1 CASSLGGGETQYF TGCGCCAGCAGCTTGGGAGGGGGCGAGACCCAGTACTTC
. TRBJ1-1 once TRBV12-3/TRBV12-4 CASSSKGLAEAFF TGTGCCAGCAGTTCAAAGGGGCTCGCTGAAGCTTTCTTT
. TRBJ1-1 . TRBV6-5 CASSYSHRASTEAFF TGTGCCAGCAGTTACAGCCACAGGGCTAGCACTGAAGCTTTCTTT
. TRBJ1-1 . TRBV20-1 CSARNTEAFF TGCAGTGCTCGTAACACTGAAGCTTTCTTT
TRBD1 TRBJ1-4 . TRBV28 CASSLTGGNEKLFF TGTGCCAGCAGTTTGACAGGGGGTAATGAAAAACTGTTTTTT
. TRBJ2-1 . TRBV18 CASSPPRLSMNNEQFF TGTGCCAGCTCACCACCACGACTCTCGATGAACAATGAGCAGTTCTTC
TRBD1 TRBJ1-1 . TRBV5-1 CASSLNTDRVGEAFF TGCGCCAGCAGCTTGAACACCGACAGGGTTGGTGAAGCTTTCTTT
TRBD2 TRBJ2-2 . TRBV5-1 CASSSGGRFTGELFF TGCGCCAGTTCTAGCGGGGGCCGATTTACCGGGGAGCTGTTTTTT
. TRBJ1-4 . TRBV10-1 CASSEGGANEKLFF TGCGCCAGCAGTGAGGGGGGAGCTAATGAAAAACTGTTTTTT
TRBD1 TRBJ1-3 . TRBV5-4 CASSTTGLGNTIYF TGTGCCAGCAGCACGACAGGGCTTGGAAACACCATATATTTT
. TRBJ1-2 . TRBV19 CASADRTSNYGYTF TGTGCCAGTGCTGACAGGACCTCTAACTATGGCTACACCTTC